Listed below are T cell receptor beta chains from one sample, sequenced in a study of blood T cell repertoires in COVID-19. Measured with immunoSEQ multiplex PCR; TCRdb has only the in-frame clones, and not every one. The sample carries under 300,000 clones, about 85% recorded once. The sequencing sample was made of peripheral blood. The receptors here all came from a man aged 18 to 29 with active or convalescent COVID-19. CDR3s include the opening cysteine and the closing phenylalanine or tryptophan. The D gene is left open where the match is weak. For some rows the clone size is stated as once, few or many, or as a class when expanded; others skip it.

>-|-|TRBJ1-5|TRBV2
CASSPQLIRNWSNQPQHF
TGTGCCAGCAGTCCCCAACTAATCCGAAACTGGAGCAATCAGCCCCAGCATTTT
>once|TRBD2|TRBJ2-1|TRBV9
CASSVGTSGRTADNEQFF
TGTGCCAGCAGCGTAGGGACTAGCGGGAGGACTGCGGACAATGAGCAGTTCTTC
>-|TRBD1|TRBJ2-7|TRBV7-9
CASSLVQGFPYEQYF
TGTGCCAGCAGCTTAGTACAGGGGTTCCCCTACGAGCAGTACTTC
>-|TRBD1|TRBJ1-2|TRBV5-4
CASSLGGQGNNYGYTF
TGTGCCAGCAGCTTGGGGGGACAGGGAAACAACTATGGCTACACCTTC
>-|-|TRBJ2-7|TRBV5-1
CASRVLQGPYEQYF
TGCGCCAGCAGGGTCCTCCAGGGTCCCTACGAGCAGTACTTC
>-|TRBD1|TRBJ1-1|TRBV18
CASSHSITGDATEAFF
TGTGCCAGCTCGCATAGTATAACAGGGGATGCCACTGAAGCTTTCTTT
>-|TRBD2|TRBJ2-1|TRBV28
CASSFRRGGDNEQFF
TGTGCCAGCAGTTTCCGGCGGGGGGGGGATAATGAGCAGTTCTTC
>-|-|TRBJ1-2|TRBV9
CASSSRENRYGYTF
TGTGCCAGCAGCTCCCGGGAAAATCGTTATGGCTACACCTTC
>-|-|TRBJ2-5|TRBV6-5
CASSYGWEDLETQYF
TGTGCCAGCAGTTACGGCTGGGAGGATTTGGAGACCCAGTACTTC
>-|-|TRBJ1-2|TRBV29-1
CSVPSQDSVYGYTF
TGCAGCGTCCCTTCCCAGGACTCCGTCTATGGCTACACCTTC
>-|TRBD1|TRBJ2-7|TRBV19
CASSAQGTALTYEQYF
TGTGCCAGTAGTGCCCAAGGGACAGCTTTAACCTACGAGCAGTACTTC
>-|-|TRBJ2-7|TRBV5-1
CASSATESYEQYF
TGCGCCAGCAGTGCGACGGAGTCCTACGAGCAGTACTTC
>once|-|TRBJ2-3|TRBV5-1
CASSQTPTGRSTDTQYF
TGCGCCAGCAGCCAGACTCCGACAGGGAGGAGTACAGATACGCAGTATTTT
>-|-|TRBJ2-2|TRBV2
CASSFHLNTGELFF
TGTGCCAGCAGTTTTCACTTGAACACCGGGGAGCTGTTTTTT
>-|-|TRBJ1-1|TRBV5-6
CASSFGVATEAFF
TGTGCCAGCAGCTTCGGGGTCGCCACTGAAGCTTTCTTT
>-|TRBD1|TRBJ1-5|TRBV19
CASSPQGQGTYQPQHF
TGTGCCAGTAGCCCCCAGGGACAGGGTACTTATCAGCCCCAGCATTTT
>-|-|TRBJ2-5|TRBV6-2/TRBV6-3
CASSPQNGGEETQYF
TGTGCCAGCAGTCCGCAGAACGGGGGTGAAGAGACCCAGTACTTC
>-|-|TRBJ1-2|TRBV6-5
CASSPTTGGGYTF
TGTGCCAGCAGTCCAACTACGGGGGGTGGCTACACCTTC
>-|TRBD1|TRBJ1-1|TRBV5-1
CASSATGDTEAFF
TGCGCCAGCAGCGCCACAGGGGACACTGAAGCTTTCTTT
>-|-|TRBJ1-3|TRBV9
CASSEKGPSNTIYF
TGTGCCAGCAGCGAAAAGGGGCCCTCAAACACCATATATTTT
>-|-|TRBJ2-1|TRBV3-1/TRBV3-2
CASSQVNSRMRGPNEQFF
TGTGCCAGCAGCCAAGTTAACTCTCGAATGCGTGGGCCCAATGAGCAGTTCTTC
>-|-|TRBJ1-6|TRBV21-1
CASSLDLQVLAYSPLHF
TGTGCCAGCAGCCTTGATTTACAGGTCCTGGCGTATTCACCCCTCCACTTT
>-|-|TRBJ1-2|TRBV5-4
CASSPGGSYGYTF
TGTGCCAGCAGCCCCGGGGGGTCCTATGGCTACACCTTC
>-|TRBD1|TRBJ2-5|TRBV10-3
CAISVGQGSETQYF
TGTGCCATCAGTGTGGGACAGGGCTCTGAGACCCAGTACTTC
>-|TRBD2|TRBJ2-1|TRBV29-1
CSVGTSGRSYEQFF
TGCAGCGTTGGTACTAGCGGGAGATCCTATGAGCAGTTCTTC
>-|-|TRBJ1-6|TRBV7-7
CASSFDDSSPLHF
TGTGCCAGCAGCTTCGACGACTCTTCACCCCTCCACTTT
>-|TRBD1|TRBJ2-7|TRBV6-6
CASIRGRQFNEQYF
TGTGCCAGCATCAGGGGGCGCCAGTTCAACGAGCAGTACTTC
>few|TRBD1|TRBJ1-2|TRBV11-2
CASSTGTANGYTF
TGTGCCAGCAGCACAGGGACAGCTAATGGCTACACCTTC
>-|-|TRBJ1-1|TRBV6-6
CASSSPRGKNTEAFF
TGTGCCAGCAGTTCCCCTCGGGGGAAAAACACTGAAGCTTTCTTT
>-|-|TRBJ1-6|TRBV7-9
CASSLEGLDSYNSPLHF
TGTGCCAGCAGCTTAGAGGGGTTAGACTCCTATAATTCACCCCTCCACTTT
>-|-|TRBJ2-7|TRBV2
CASRRDPGMSYEQYF
TGTGCCAGCAGGCGGGATCCGGGGATGTCCTACGAGCAGTACTTC